The clone carrying this TCR beta chain appeared many times. Its target is unknown. This sample was included in a study of neurological immune-mediated disorders. Study results and limitations: The most TCR clonal expansion was seen in HTLV-1-associated myelopathy, and the least was seen in multiple sclerosis, which fell below healthy controls. Private repertoires in all groups were suggested by the finding that expanded clones across subjects shared no CDR3 amino acid sequences.

The germline CDR1 and CDR2 sequences are WSHSY and SAAADI. The V segment lost 5 bases and the J segment 3 bases; nucleotides outside the gene matches: 13. The CDR3 runs 16 residues. In each sequencing run, over 180 million TCR-beta sequences were generated from 15-18 subjects. TCRdb recomputed calls from the 5' RACE reads with MiXCR, one row per CDR3 protein. The sample includes about 84,000 distinct CDR3 sequences, around 10% of them seen just once. This TCR was recovered from a man in his forties or fifties in good health. The sample comprised PBMCs. The chain employs TRBV10-2 and TRBJ2-7; 7 bases fit TRBD2. CDR3: CASSRTAGTTNYEQYF. CDR3 nucleotides: TGCGCCAGCAGTCGGACGGCCGGGACTACCAACTACGAGCAGTACTTC.